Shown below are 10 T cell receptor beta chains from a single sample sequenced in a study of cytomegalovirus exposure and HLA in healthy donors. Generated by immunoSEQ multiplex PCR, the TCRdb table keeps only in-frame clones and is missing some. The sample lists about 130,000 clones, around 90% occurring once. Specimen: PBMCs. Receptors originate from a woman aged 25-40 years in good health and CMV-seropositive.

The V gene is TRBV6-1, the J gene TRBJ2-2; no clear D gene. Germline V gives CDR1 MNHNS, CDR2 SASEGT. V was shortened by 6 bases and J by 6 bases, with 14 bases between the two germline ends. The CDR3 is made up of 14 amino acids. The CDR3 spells CASRPLLRSGELFF. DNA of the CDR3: TGTGCCAGCAGGCCCCTTTTACGGTCCGGGGAGCTGTTTTTT.

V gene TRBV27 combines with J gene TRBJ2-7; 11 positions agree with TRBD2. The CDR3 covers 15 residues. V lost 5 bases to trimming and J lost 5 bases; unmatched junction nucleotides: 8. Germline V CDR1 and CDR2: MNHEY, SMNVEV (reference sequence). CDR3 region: CASSLSGRESDEQYF. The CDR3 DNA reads TGTGCCAGCAGTCTTAGCGGGAGGGAGTCTGACGAGCAGTACTTC.

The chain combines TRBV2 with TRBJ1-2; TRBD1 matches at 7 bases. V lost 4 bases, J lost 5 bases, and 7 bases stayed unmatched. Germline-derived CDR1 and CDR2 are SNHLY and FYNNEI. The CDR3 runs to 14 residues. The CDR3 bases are TGTGCCAGCAGTGCGTCAGGGGGTGGGTATGGCTACACCTTC. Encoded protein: CASSASGGGYGYTF.

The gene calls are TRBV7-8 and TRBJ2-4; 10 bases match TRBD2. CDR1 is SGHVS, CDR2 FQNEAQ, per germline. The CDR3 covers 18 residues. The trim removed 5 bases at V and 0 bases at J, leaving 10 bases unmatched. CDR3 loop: CASSPGLAAALAKNIQYF. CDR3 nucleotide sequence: TGTGCCAGCAGCCCAGGACTAGCGGCCGCCCTAGCCAAAAACATTCAGTACTTC.

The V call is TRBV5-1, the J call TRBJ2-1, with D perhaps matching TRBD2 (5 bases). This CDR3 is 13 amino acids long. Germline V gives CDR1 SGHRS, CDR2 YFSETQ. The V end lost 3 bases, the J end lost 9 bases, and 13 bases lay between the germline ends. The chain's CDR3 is CASSSFGSPEQFF. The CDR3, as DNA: TGCGCCAGCAGCTCCTTTGGGAGCCCTGAGCAGTTCTTC.

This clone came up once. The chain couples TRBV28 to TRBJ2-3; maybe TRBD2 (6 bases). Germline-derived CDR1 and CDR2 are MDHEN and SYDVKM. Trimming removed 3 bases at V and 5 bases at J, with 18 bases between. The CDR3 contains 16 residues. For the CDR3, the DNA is TGTGCCAGCAGTTTCCGGGTAGCGGACATGGAAGATACGCAGTATTTT. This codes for CASSFRVADMEDTQYF.

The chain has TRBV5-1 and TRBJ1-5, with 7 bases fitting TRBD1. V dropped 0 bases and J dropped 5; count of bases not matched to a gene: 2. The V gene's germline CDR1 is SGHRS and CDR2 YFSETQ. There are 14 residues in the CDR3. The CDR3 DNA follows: TGCGCCAGCAGCTTGGACAGGGGTTATCAGCCCCAGCATTTT. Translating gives CASSLDRGYQPQHF.

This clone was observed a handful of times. The CDR3, as DNA: TGCGCCAGCAGCTGGCGGGGGCAGTACTTC. Protein: CASSWRGQYF. V and J are TRBV5-1 and TRBJ2-7; a weak D match, TRBD2 (6 bases). Germline assignment: CDR1 SGHRS and CDR2 YFSETQ. V was pared by 3 bases and J by 9 bases, with 7 bases between. CDR3 length equals 10 residues.

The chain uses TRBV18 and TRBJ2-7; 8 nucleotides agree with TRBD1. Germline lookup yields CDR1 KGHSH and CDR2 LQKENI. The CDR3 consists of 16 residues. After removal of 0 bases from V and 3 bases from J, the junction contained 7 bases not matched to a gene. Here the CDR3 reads CASSPPRGRGLYEQYF. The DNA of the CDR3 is TGTGCCAGCTCACCACCCCGTGGCAGGGGGCTCTACGAGCAGTACTTC.

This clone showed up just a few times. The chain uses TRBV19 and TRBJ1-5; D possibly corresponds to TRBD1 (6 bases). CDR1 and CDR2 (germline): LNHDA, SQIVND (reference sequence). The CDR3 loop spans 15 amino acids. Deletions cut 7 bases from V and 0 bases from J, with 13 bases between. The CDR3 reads CASKAWTASNQPQHF. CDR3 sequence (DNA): TGTGCCAGTAAAGCGTGGACAGCTAGCAATCAGCCCCAGCATTTT.